Listed here are 21 T cell receptor beta chains from one sample, sequenced in a study of circulating CD8 cells and anti-PD-1 response in melanoma. Four subsets defined by PD-1 and/or TIGIT were sorted from live CD3+CD8+TCRalphabeta+ cells. Using about 15 ng of total RNA, TCR libraries were made with the QIAseq Immune Repertoire TCR panel. MiXCR, applied by TCRdb to the reads, yields one record per CDR3 protein. Of about 2,000 distinct CDR3 sequences listed, about 7.5% are singletons. Sequenced here: CD8+ T cells from PBMCs, sampled at baseline or after one month of anti-PD-1 therapy (not recorded which). These receptors were obtained from a human donor with melanoma.

In its sample, this clonotype is medium-sized (0.01 to 0.1%). This chain links TRBV4-1 with TRBJ1-1; unclear D gene. Between the trimmed V and J ends, which lost 1 base and 7 bases, there was a span of 7 bases. Germline lookup yields CDR1 MGHRA and CDR2 YSYEKL. The CDR3 runs 12 residues. This chain's CDR3 is CASSQGSNEAFF. CDR3 nucleotides: TGCGCCAGCAGCCAAGGATCCAATGAAGCTTTCTTT.

Judged by abundance, this clonotype is medium-sized (0.01 to 0.1%). V usage is TRBV14 and J usage is TRBJ2-6, with 10 bases identical to TRBD1. V trimming: 4 bases; J trimming: 4 bases; junction bases outside the gene matches: 10. This CDR3 is 18 amino acids long. From germline, CDR1 is SGHDN and CDR2 FVKESK. CDR3 sequence (DNA): TGTGCCAGCAGCCCTCCGGGACAGGGGTTTTTGGGGGCCAACGTCCTGACTTTC. Protein: CASSPPGQGFLGANVLTF.

This clonotype was observed a few times. Being one base from a much bigger clone, this may be a read error. The chain is built from TRBV9 and TRBJ2-3; unclear D gene. The V gene's germline CDR1 is SGDLS and CDR2 YYNGEE. This CDR3 has 14 residues. The CDR3 loop reads CASSVGGNPDAQYF. DNA of the CDR3: TGTGCCAGCAGCGTAGGCGGTAACCCAGATGCGCAGTATTTT.

This clonotype is termed medium-sized. This chain uses TRBV6-5 with TRBJ2-1, with 8 nucleotides matching TRBD1. Germline lookup yields CDR1 MNHEY and CDR2 SVGAGI. CDR3 length equals 16 residues. J lost 9 bases, V lost 0 bases, and 10 bases had no gene match. This chain's CDR3 is CASSYSAGGLQVEQFF. The CDR3 coding sequence is TGTGCCAGCAGTTACTCTGCAGGGGGCCTTCAGGTTGAGCAGTTCTTC.

This clonotype qualifies as medium-sized. The V and J genes are TRBV27 and TRBJ2-7, with TRBD1 identical over 7 bases. Germline loops: CDR1 MNHEY, CDR2 SMNVEV (reference sequence). CDR3 length equals 12 residues. The V segment lost 5 bases and the J segment 6 bases; nucleotides outside the gene matches: 4. CDR3 nucleotides: TGTGCCAGCAGTATACAGGGGTCCGAGCAGTACTTC. It codes for CASSIQGSEQYF.

By share of the sample, this clonotype is large. This chain joins TRBV2 and TRBJ1-2; the match to TRBD1 covers 8 bases. The CDR3 runs 16 residues. The V segment lost 7 bases and the J segment 4 bases; nucleotides outside the gene matches: 14. Germline assignment: CDR1 SNHLY and CDR2 FYNNEI. The CDR3 spells CASTQGRQGAPYGYTF. CDR3 DNA: TGTGCCAGCACCCAAGGGAGGCAGGGGGCTCCCTATGGCTACACCTTC. The full variable domain, completed using reference TRBV2 and TRBJ1-2, is EPEVTQTPSHQVTQMGQEVILRCVPISNHLYFYWYRQILGQKVEFLVSFYNNEISEKSEIFDDQFSVERPDGSNFTLKIRSTKLEDSAMYFCASTQGRQGAPYGYTFGSGTRLTVV.

In its sample, this clonotype is medium-sized. The rearrangement links TRBV29-1 to TRBJ2-1; 7 nucleotides line up with TRBD2. This CDR3 contains 12 residues. V was pared by 4 bases and J by 6 bases, with 3 bases of the junction left unmatched. Germline CDR1 SQVTM, CDR2 ANQGSEA. Here the CDR3 DNA reads TGCAGCGTTGGGGAGGGTGGCAATGAGCAGTTCTTC. It is translated as CSVGEGGNEQFF.

By frequency in the sample, this clonotype is medium-sized. The CDR3 ends on some other residue instead of the conserved phenylalanine or tryptophan, so this is likely a read error. The genes are TRBV28 and TRBJ2-5; D may be TRBD2 (8 bases). Germline V gene sequence: CDR1 MDHEN, CDR2 SYDVKM. This CDR3 has 16 amino acids. Trimming pared 4 bases from V and 4 bases from J, leaving 19 bases between. CDR3 coding DNA: TGTGCCAGCAGTTACCCCACGGGAGGGGGCGTAGAGACCCAGTACCTC. It specifies CASSYPTGGGVETQYL.

This clonotype is deemed medium-sized (0.01 to 0.1%). The chain joins TRBV9 to TRBJ2-7; the match to TRBD2 covers 10 bases. V lost 1 base to trimming and J lost 3 bases; unmatched junction nucleotides: 7. The CDR3 has 16 residues. From germline, CDR1 is SGDLS and CDR2 YYNGEE. The CDR3 protein is CASSVFSGGLNYEQYF. The CDR3 DNA reads as TGTGCCAGCAGCGTATTTAGCGGGGGGCTAAACTACGAGCAGTACTTC.

This clonotype is categorized as medium-sized. This sequence joins TRBV27 and TRBJ1-1, with 7 bases aligning to TRBD1. Per the germline V gene, CDR1 is MNHEY and CDR2 is SMNVEV (reference sequence). Trimming took 6 bases from V and 3 from J; bases not matched to a gene: 10. This CDR3 is 15 amino acids long. The CDR3 DNA follows: TGTGCCAGCAGCACACGGGGAGGGGGCTACACTGAAGCTTTCTTT. Translating gives CASSTRGGGYTEAFF.

By share, this clonotype counts as medium-sized. The chain joins TRBV9 to TRBJ2-2, with D possibly TRBD2 on 6 matching bases. This CDR3 region has 17 residues. The V end was cut by 3 bases, the J end by 5 bases, with 20 bases between. Per germline, CDR1 SGDLS and CDR2 YYNGEE. Here the CDR3 reads CASSDPSSVPSTGELFF. In nucleotides, the CDR3 is TGTGCCAGCAGCGACCCCTCTAGCGTTCCTTCTACCGGGGAGCTGTTTTTT.

This clonotype was detected only a few times. This sequence joins TRBV7-9 and TRBJ2-1; 10 bases match TRBD1. With V trimmed by 5 bases and J by 6 bases, 13 bases remained unmatched. Germline V gives CDR1 SEHNR, CDR2 FQNEAQ (reference sequence). This CDR3 contains 17 residues. DNA of the CDR3: TGTGCCAGCAGCGTACCGTTGACAGGGGGCGAAAGCAATGAGCAGTTCTTC. Protein product: CASSVPLTGGESNEQFF.

Judged by abundance, this clonotype is medium-sized. V usage is TRBV27 and J usage is TRBJ2-3; D is ambiguous. Germline CDR1 MNHEY, CDR2 SMNVEV (reference sequence). The CDR3 runs 10 residues. Trimming pared 7 bases from V and 4 bases from J, leaving 3 bases between. In DNA form, the CDR3 reads TGTGCCAGCATGGCAGATACGCAGTATTTT. Translating it yields CASMADTQYF.

By its share, this clonotype is large. V gene TRBV9 combines with J gene TRBJ1-2, with 9 bases aligning to TRBD1. J was trimmed by 4 bases and V by 4 bases; bases with no gene match: 8. The germline V gene encodes CDR1 SGDLS and CDR2 YYNGEE. The CDR3 loop spans 15 amino acids. The CDR3 DNA follows: TGTGCCAGCAGCCCTGGACAGGGGCCATTCTATGGCTACACCTTC. This gives the protein CASSPGQGPFYGYTF.

This clonotype is medium-sized within its sample. The chain recombines TRBV9 with TRBJ2-1; TRBD1 agrees at 10 bases. The germline V gene has CDR1 SGDLS and CDR2 YYNGEE. The CDR3 spans 13 residues. J was trimmed by 8 bases and V by 3 bases; bases with no gene match: 2. The CDR3 spells CASSGGQGHEQFF. CDR3 DNA: TGTGCCAGCAGCGGGGGACAGGGGCATGAGCAGTTCTTC.

This clonotype is medium-sized. V is TRBV4-3 and J is TRBJ2-7; 11 bases are shared with TRBD2. Per the germline V gene, CDR1 is LGHNA and CDR2 is YSLEER. The junction had 9 bases not matched to a gene; V was cut back by 0 bases and J by 2 bases. The CDR3 runs to 18 residues. In DNA, the CDR3 is TGCGCCAGCAGCCAAGAGTCCCCTTCTAGCGGGGGGACCTACGAGCAGTACTTC. Translated: CASSQESPSSGGTYEQYF.

As regards this clonotype: Here the CDR3 omits its conserved ending phenylalanine or tryptophan, so a read error is the likely source. The DNA is omitted, as the CDR3 cannot be located on it reliably, and the CDR3 follows TCRdb's listing. The chain carries TRBV24-1 and TRBJ1-2; TRBD1, as called in the table, went unchecked against the DNA. Germline lookup yields CDR1 KGHDR and CDR2 SFDVKD. Ends included, the CDR3 has 13 residues. CDR3 residues: CATRDSSNYGHTS.

Comment on this clonotype: This clone may be a read error of a much larger clone one base away. V is TRBV19 and J is TRBJ2-7; 9 bases fit TRBD1. Germline V gene sequence: CDR1 LNHDA, CDR2 SQIVND (reference sequence). CDR3 length: 17 residues. The chain's CDR3 is CASSPYSTGGNSYGQYF. In DNA form, the CDR3 reads TGTGCCAGTAGTCCGTACTCGACAGGGGGAAATTCCTACGGGCAGTACTTC.

This clonotype was seen a handful of times. This clone may be a read error of a much larger clone one base away. CDR3 nucleotides: TGTGCCAGCAGCCTCGGACCCGCCTACGAGCAGTACTTC. Amino acids: CASSLGPAYEQYF. This chain connects TRBV28 to TRBJ2-7; D gene ambiguous. The V end lost 6 bases, the J end lost 2 bases, and 11 bases lay between the germline ends. Germline-derived CDR1 and CDR2 are MDHEN and SYDVKM. The CDR3 covers 13 residues. The complete variable domain, with remaining parts taken from reference TRBV28 and TRBJ2-7, reads DVKVTQSSRYLVKRTGEKVFLECVQDMDHENMFWYRQDPGLGLRLIYFSYDVKMKEKGDIPEGYSVSREKKERFSLILESASTNQTSMYLCASSLGPAYEQYFGPGTRLTVT.

In this sample, this clonotype is medium-sized. The rearrangement joins TRBV24-1 to TRBJ2-1, with 9 bases identical to TRBD1. The CDR3 loop spans 15 amino acids. The J segment lost 6 bases and the V segment lost 3 bases, leaving 5 bases of the junction unmatched. CDR1 is KGHDR and CDR2 is SFDVKD in the germline V gene. The CDR3 loop reads CATSDAGQGFNEQFF. CDR3 nucleotide sequence: TGTGCCACCAGTGATGCGGGACAGGGTTTCAATGAGCAGTTCTTC.

This clonotype is large (0.1 to 1%) by share. V usage is TRBV20-1 and J usage is TRBJ2-7, with TRBD2 matching over 11 bases. The germline V gene encodes CDR1 DFQATT and CDR2 SNEGSKA (reference sequence). The ends lost 3 bases at V and 2 bases at J; junction bases unmatched: 6. The CDR3 covers 15 residues. The CDR3 nucleotides are TGCAGTGCTAGCGGCCTAGCGGGAGGAACCTACGAGCAGTACTTC. Protein: CSASGLAGGTYEQYF.